The 21 T cell receptor beta chains below all came from one sample that was sequenced in a study of blood T cell repertoires in COVID-19. Sequencing used immunoSEQ multiplex PCR; TCRdb keeps in-frame clones, though not all of them. The sample consists of 55,000 to 80,000 clones, around 80% of them appearing once. Sequenced sample: peripheral blood. The source is a human donor in a cohort sampled during active COVID-19.

This clone was observed once. CDR3 DNA sequence: TGTGCCACCAGCTCAAAATGGGCCACTGAAGCTTTCTTT. Translation gives CATSSKWATEAFF. The chain has TRBV15 and TRBJ1-1; D ambiguous. The germline V gene has CDR1 LNHNV and CDR2 YYDKDF (reference sequence). The CDR3 runs to 13 residues. V was clipped by 5 bases and J by 4 bases, with 11 bases between them.

The chain combines TRBV4-1 with TRBJ1-2; tentative D call: TRBD1 (6 bases). Deletions cut 3 bases from V and 6 bases from J, with 20 bases between. This CDR3 has 16 amino acids. CDR1 is MGHRA, CDR2 YSYEKL, per germline. This CDR3 reads CASSQREGGSMDGYTF. The CDR3 DNA is TGCGCCAGCAGCCAGCGGGAGGGGGGATCAATGGATGGCTACACCTTC.

This chain uses TRBV5-1 with TRBJ1-2; TRBD1 matches 11 bases. The trim removed 4 bases at V and 3 bases at J, leaving 2 bases unmatched. Germline V gene data show CDR1 as SGHRS and CDR2 as YFSETQ. The CDR3 is 14 amino acids. The CDR3 DNA sequence: TGCGCCAGCAGCCCGGGACAGGGGGACTATGGCTACACCTTC. This gives the protein CASSPGQGDYGYTF.

This chain joins TRBV7-9 and TRBJ2-5, with D perhaps TRBD1 (6 bases). Germline V gene data show CDR1 as SEHNR and CDR2 as FQNEAQ (reference sequence). V was pared by 5 bases and J by 5 bases, with 15 bases between. The CDR3 sequence is 14 residues long. For the CDR3, the DNA is TGTGCCAGCAGCCAGGGGTTGCCGACGGAGACCCAGTACTTC. Translating it yields CASSQGLPTETQYF.

This clone occurred once. The chain carries TRBV6-2 or TRBV6-3 and TRBJ2-3; D unresolved. V was shortened by 3 bases and J by 2 bases, with 12 bases between the two germline ends. The CDR3 covers 15 residues. Germline V gene lookup returns CDR1 MNHEY and CDR2 SVGEGT. CDR3 DNA: TGTGCCAGCAGTTATTCATGGCCAGTCACAGATACGCAGTATTTT. Protein sequence: CASSYSWPVTDTQYF.

The chain couples TRBV30 to TRBJ2-5; D not resolved. Trimming stripped 2 bases from V and 2 bases from J, with 9 bases between. Germline V gene data show CDR1 as GTSNPN and CDR2 as SVGIG (reference sequence). The CDR3 sequence is 13 residues long. CDR3 amino acids: CAWSKSSQETQYF. The CDR3 DNA sequence: TGTGCCTGGAGTAAGTCCAGTCAAGAGACCCAGTACTTC.

The rearrangement links TRBV28 to TRBJ1-1; weak D call: TRBD1 (6 bases). The CDR3 totals 16 residues. Between the trimmed V and J ends, which lost 4 bases and 0 bases, there was a span of 15 bases. CDR1 is MDHEN and CDR2 is SYDVKM in the germline V gene. CDR3 sequence: CASSSPLGAMNTEAFF. Here the CDR3 DNA reads TGTGCCAGCAGTTCCCCATTGGGGGCCATGAACACTGAAGCTTTCTTT.

The chain recombines TRBV24-1 with TRBJ1-1; tentative D call: TRBD1 (5 bases). Trimming cost V 8 bases and J 1 base, with 7 bases left between them. The germline gives CDR1 KGHDR, CDR2 SFDVKD. There are 12 residues in the CDR3. In nucleotides, the CDR3 is TGTGCCACCAAAGGACAGAACACTGAAGCTTTCTTT. As protein: CATKGQNTEAFF.

The CDR3 sequence: CASSEGEEDTQYF. In nucleotides, the CDR3 is TGTGCCAGCAGTGAAGGGGAGGAAGATACGCAGTATTTT. The chain is built from TRBV6-4 and TRBJ2-3; TRBD2 might be the D (6 bases). V was pared by 3 bases and J by 5 bases, with 9 bases between. The CDR3 runs 13 residues. CDR1 and CDR2 (germline): MRHNA, SNTAGT.

V usage is TRBV7-9 and J usage is TRBJ2-5; D gene ambiguous. With 10 bases removed from V and 5 bases from J, the gap between germline ends came to 5 bases. CDR1 is SEHNR, CDR2 FQNEAQ, per germline (reference sequence). The length of the CDR3 is 9 residues. CDR3 residues: CAIGETQYF. CDR3 coding DNA: TGTGCCATCGGGGAGACCCAGTACTTC.

The chain combines TRBV19 with TRBJ2-7; 7 nucleotides align to TRBD1. Per germline, CDR1 LNHDA and CDR2 SQIVND (reference sequence). With 6 bases clipped from V and 6 bases from J, the junction kept 11 bases outside the gene matches. This CDR3 comprises 14 residues. In nucleotides, the CDR3 is TGTGCCAGTAGCCGGGACAGAGATCGTCCCGAGCAGTACTTC. It yields the protein CASSRDRDRPEQYF.

The V and J genes are TRBV27 and TRBJ2-1, with TRBD2 matching over 10 bases. This CDR3 contains 15 residues. Trimming removed 2 bases from V and 8 bases from J; junction bases left unmatched: 6. Germline V lookup: CDR1 MNHEY, CDR2 SMNVEV (reference sequence). CDR3 residues: CASSLISGRVDEQFF. CDR3 DNA: TGTGCCAGCAGTTTAATCAGCGGGAGGGTCGATGAGCAGTTCTTC.

Many counts were recorded for this clone. The chain combines TRBV4-2 with TRBJ1-6; D possibly corresponds to TRBD1 (6 bases). Germline V gene sequence: CDR1 LGHNA, CDR2 YNFKEQ. V dropped 6 bases and J dropped 4 bases, with 16 bases sitting between them. The CDR3 is 16 residues long. The CDR3 coding sequence is TGTGCCAGCAGATCCAAGGGGGACGGGTATAATTCACCCCTCCACTTT. This codes for CASRSKGDGYNSPLHF.

Comment on this clone: This may be a read error: a much more frequent sequence differs by one nucleotide. The V call is TRBV7-2, the J call TRBJ1-1; TRBD1 agrees at 8 bases. This CDR3 has 13 amino acids. J lost 3 bases, V lost 7 bases, and 4 bases had no gene match. Germline loops: CDR1 SGHTA, CDR2 FQGNSA. As DNA, the CDR3 is TGTGCCAGCACGGACAGGGTTGACACTGAAGCTTTCTTT. Amino acids: CASTDRVDTEAFF.

This clone occurred many times. The V call is TRBV7-9, the J call TRBJ2-7; 9 nucleotides agree with TRBD1. The trim removed 5 bases at V and 7 bases at J, leaving 6 bases unmatched. The CDR3 is 13 residues long. Looked up from germline, CDR1 is SEHNR and CDR2 is FQNEAQ (reference sequence). The DNA of the CDR3 is TGTGCCAGCAGCACACCGACAGGGGGTGAGCAGTACTTC. Translated, it gives CASSTPTGGEQYF.

J is TRBJ2-3 and V is TRBV12-3 or TRBV12-4; 8 bases align to TRBD2. With V trimmed by 8 bases and J by 5 bases, 6 bases remained unmatched. This CDR3 comprises 13 residues. The CDR3 loop reads CASYSGGGDTQYF. CDR3 coding DNA: TGTGCCAGCTACTCGGGGGGGGGAGATACGCAGTATTTT.

The CDR3 spells CASSRGLAGGTGELFF. Here the CDR3 DNA reads TGTGCCAGCAGCCGAGGACTAGCGGGAGGGACCGGGGAGCTGTTTTTT. The chain uses TRBV11-3 and TRBJ2-2, with 15 bases identical to TRBD2. This CDR3 comprises 16 residues. The V gene's germline CDR1 is SGHNT and CDR2 YENEEA. V gave up 5 bases and J gave up 5 bases; unmatched junction bases: 3.

The chain employs TRBV6-5 and TRBJ2-7, with 9 nucleotides matching TRBD2. The CDR3 consists of 15 residues. Germline values: CDR1 MNHEY, CDR2 SVGAGI. With 6 bases clipped from V and 6 bases from J, the junction kept 12 bases outside the gene matches. The CDR3 region has the DNA TGTGCCAGCAGCCGCGGCGTTGGGACTAGCTCCGAGCAGTACTTC. It is translated as CASSRGVGTSSEQYF.

The chain carries TRBV7-9 and TRBJ1-1; 7 nucleotides align to TRBD1. The CDR3 has 15 amino acids. Germline V gene sequence: CDR1 SEHNR, CDR2 FQNEAQ (reference sequence). V gave up 2 bases and J gave up 1 base; unmatched junction bases: 4. CDR3 in DNA: TGTGCCAGCAGCTTACGCAGGGGGACGAACACTGAAGCTTTCTTT. Its protein is CASSLRRGTNTEAFF.

The chain is built from TRBV30 and TRBJ2-3, with D unresolved. The CDR3 extends over 13 amino acids. The V end was cut by 0 bases, the J end by 7 bases, with 11 bases between. Germline V gives CDR1 GTSNPN, CDR2 SVGIG (reference sequence). In DNA form, the CDR3 reads TGTGCCTGGAGTGTAAAGCTTACCTATACGCAGTATTTT. It translates to CAWSVKLTYTQYF.

The chain is built from TRBV30 and TRBJ2-6, with 10 bases that match TRBD1. The V gene end was trimmed by 5 bases and the J gene end by 4 bases; junction bases not matched to a gene: 2. Germline loops: CDR1 GTSNPN, CDR2 SVGIG (reference sequence). The CDR3 sequence is 14 residues long. The CDR3 protein is CAWDRGQGANVLTF. CDR3 bases: TGTGCCTGGGACAGGGGGCAGGGGGCCAACGTCCTGACTTTC.